The 18 T cell receptor beta chains presented below share a single source sample, sequenced in a study of T cell repertoires in cytomegalovirus infection (dated by TCRdb to about 2019). According to the study, the label for this sample's treatment or condition signals: in vitro stimulation with specific CMV peptide epitopes to enrich CMV-specific T cells. The instrument given in TCRdb is Illumina HiSeq 1500. TCRdb reprocessed the public reads (quality trimming at Q25 with fastp, clone calling with MiXCR) and kept in-frame beta chains. Under each unique CDR3 protein, matching rows form one entry showing the most common genes and DNA. Within this sample are 380,000 or so distinct CDR3 sequences, with 34% of them counted one time only. Around an eighth of the sample comes from the top ten. These receptors' antigens are unknown. Sequencing used cultured PBMCs, obtained from culture after CMV antigen stimulation. These receptors all come from a human donor in good health (CMV status not recorded). Some clones in this sample may be carry-over from other donors' samples.

This clonotype has a handful of counts. V and J are TRBV14 and TRBJ2-1; D is possibly TRBD1 or TRBD2 (5 bases each). CDR1 is SGHDN and CDR2 is FVKESK in the germline V gene. The CDR3 is made up of 17 amino acids. V dropped 0 bases and J dropped 10 bases, with 22 bases sitting between them. The CDR3 DNA is TGTGCCAGCAGCCAAGAGGTCACGGGACCCAATACATGGGAGCAGTTCTTC. It is translated as CASSQEVTGPNTWEQFF.

In this sample, this clonotype turned up a few times. This chain joins TRBV7-3 and TRBJ2-1; 8 nucleotides agree with TRBD2. Germline CDR1 and CDR2: SGHTA and FQGTGA. This CDR3 has 13 amino acids. V lost 0 bases, J lost 15 bases, and 7 bases stayed unmatched. The CDR3: CASSLTSGEAAFF. The CDR3 DNA is TGTGCCAGCAGCTTAACTAGCGGGGAGGCGGCGTTCTTC.

In this sample, this clonotype turned up many times. The chain joins TRBV7-2 to TRBJ2-3; a possible D gene is TRBD2 (5 bases). The CDR3 contains 17 residues. Trimming stripped 5 bases from V and 0 bases from J, with 18 bases between. Germline CDR1 and CDR2: SGHTA and FQGNSA. The CDR3 DNA reads as TGTGCCAGCAGCCTCTCCCGGTCCAGCGGAAGCACAGATACGCAGTATTTT. Residues: CASSLSRSSGSTDTQYF.

The rearrangement joins TRBV20-1 to TRBJ1-6, with D possibly matching TRBD1 (5 bases). CDR3 size: 15 residues. The V end was cut by 7 bases, the J end by 0 bases, with 13 bases between. Germline assignment: CDR1 DFQATT and CDR2 SNEGSKA (reference sequence). CDR3 protein: CSGTRGSSYNSPLHF. CDR3 DNA: TGCAGTGGGACAAGGGGTAGCTCCTATAATTCACCCCTCCACTTT.

This clonotype was recorded only once. The CDR3 DNA reads as TGTGCCAGCAGCCAAAGACTAGCGGGAGGGCCCTGGGACTCCTACAATGAGCAGTTCTTC. This sequence encodes CASSQRLAGGPWDSYNEQFF. The chain has TRBV7-2 and TRBJ2-1, with 14 bases lining up with TRBD2. Trimming cost V 5 bases and J 0 bases; bases outside gene matches: 12. This CDR3 has 20 residues. Germline values: CDR1 SGHTA, CDR2 FQGNSA.

There are a few counts of this clonotype. The J gene is TRBJ2-7, the V gene TRBV7-6; a possible D gene is TRBD1 (6 bases). The V end was cut by 7 bases, the J end by 6 bases, with 19 bases between. Germline V CDR1 and CDR2: SGHVS, FNYEAQ. This CDR3 has 14 amino acids. CDR3 sequence: CASTKQAGAFEQYF. The CDR3 nucleotides are TGTGCCAGCACCAAACAGGCAGGGGCCTTCGAGCAGTACTTC.

This clonotype was seen only once. The gene calls are TRBV4-2 and TRBJ2-1; TRBD2 might be the D (7 bases). V was shortened by 0 bases and J by 4 bases, with 13 bases between the two germline ends. Germline V lookup: CDR1 LGHNA, CDR2 YNFKEQ. The CDR3 sequence is 16 residues long. The CDR3 DNA reads TGTGCCAGCAGCCAAGAACGGGGGGCGCGGTACAATGAGCAGTTCTTC. This translates into CASSQERGARYNEQFF.

This clonotype was seen a handful of times. This rearrangement joins TRBV7-2 to TRBJ2-5, with TRBD1 identical over 7 bases. V was clipped by 5 bases and J by 4 bases; unmatched bases: 10. The CDR3 extends over 15 amino acids. CDR1 and CDR2 (germline): SGHTA, FQGNSA. In nucleotides, the CDR3 is TGTGCCAGCAGCCCACATACAGCAGGGGGAGAGACCCAGTACTTC. Translated, it gives CASSPHTAGGETQYF. The full variable domain, rest sourced from reference TRBV7-2 and TRBJ2-5, is GAGVSQSPSNKVTEKGKDVELRCDPISGHTALYWYRQSLGQGLEFLIYFQGNSAPDKSGLPSDRFSAERTGGSVSTLTIQRTQQEDSAVYLCASSPHTAGGETQYFGPGTRLLVL.

This clonotype turned up a few times. The J gene is TRBJ2-7, the V gene TRBV6-6; D gene uncertain. The CDR3 has 13 residues. CDR1 and CDR2 from the germline V gene are MNHNY and SVGAGI (reference sequence). With 0 bases removed from V and 6 bases from J, the gap between germline ends came to 9 bases. The CDR3 region is CASSYSQRSEQYV. CDR3 DNA: TGTGCCAGCAGTTACTCCCAACGTAGCGAGCAGTACGTC.

This clonotype came up a few times. V usage is TRBV7-2 and J usage is TRBJ1-2; the D gene is possibly TRBD1 (5 bases). V was pared by 5 bases and J by 2 bases, with 12 bases between. This CDR3 contains 14 residues. Looked up from germline, CDR1 is SGHTA and CDR2 is FQGNSA. The CDR3 DNA reads TGTGCCAGCAGCGAAGTCGGGGGGAACTATGGCTACACCTTC. Encoded protein: CASSEVGGNYGYTF.

V gene TRBV10-3 combines with J gene TRBJ2-7, with D perhaps matching TRBD2 (5 bases). V was pared by 2 bases and J by 6 bases, with 14 bases between. CDR3 length equals 14 residues. Germline V gene sequence: CDR1 ENHRY, CDR2 SYGVKD. CDR3 coding DNA: TGTGCCATCAGTGAGGGAGGACTTCCTATCGAGCAGTACTTC. It encodes CAISEGGLPIEQYF.

This rearrangement joins TRBV2 to TRBJ2-3; weak D call: TRBD2 (5 bases). Germline CDR1 SNHLY, CDR2 FYNNEI. The CDR3 is 11 amino acids. V was clipped by 7 bases and J by 14 bases, with 16 bases between them. CDR3 sequence (DNA): TGTGCCAGCACCCAGGCAGGACTGTGGTATTTT. Translating it yields CASTQAGLWYF.

This clonotype has a handful of counts. The chain is built from TRBV7-3 and TRBJ1-5; D is unclear. CDR3 length: 13 residues. The ends were cut back, 5 bases at V and 7 bases at J, with 12 bases in the middle. Germline V lookup: CDR1 SGHTA, CDR2 FQGTGA. CDR3 nucleotides: TGTGCCAGCAGCCCCGACCTTGGCCAGCCCCAGCATTTT. Translated: CASSPDLGQPQHF. Full variable domain (missing parts from reference TRBV7-3 and TRBJ1-5): GAGVSQTPSNKVTEKGKYVELRCDPISGHTALYWYRQSLGQGPEFLIYFQGTGAADDSGLPNDRFFAVRPEGSVSTLKIQRTERGDSAVYLCASSPDLGQPQHFGDGTRLSIL.

The V and J genes are TRBV4-1 and TRBJ2-3, with D tentatively TRBD1 (5 bases). Trimming stripped 4 bases from V and 4 bases from J, with 21 bases between. The CDR3 has 17 amino acids. The germline CDR1 and CDR2 sequences are MGHRA and YSYEKL. The CDR3 DNA sequence: TGCGCCAGCAGCCCCGAAGTGCAGGGCCATCCCGCAGATACGCAGTATTTT. Translating it yields CASSPEVQGHPADTQYF.

The CDR3: CSARIRRTSKIQETQYF. The CDR3 DNA reads TGCAGTGCTAGGATTAGAAGGACTAGCAAAATCCAAGAGACCCAGTACTTC. This chain connects TRBV20-1 to TRBJ2-5; 8 bases are a match to TRBD2. V was clipped by 3 bases and J by 1 base; unmatched bases: 13. Germline V lookup: CDR1 DFQATT, CDR2 SNEGSKA (reference sequence). CDR3 length: 17 residues.

This clonotype turned up a few times. J is TRBJ2-2 and V is TRBV15, with D perhaps matching TRBD2 (5 bases). Germline-derived CDR1 and CDR2 are LNHNV and YYDKDF (reference sequence). This CDR3 region has 15 residues. Trimming left V 1 base short and J 0 bases short, with 6 bases between. The CDR3 loop is CATSRGGPNTGELFF. As DNA, the CDR3 is TGTGCCACCAGCAGAGGAGGGCCGAACACCGGGGAGCTGTTTTTT.

CDR3 protein: CASRSQGPWGRTNEQFF. In DNA form, the CDR3 reads TGTGCCAGTAGATCCCAGGGGCCCTGGGGCCGGACCAATGAGCAGTTCTTC. The chain recombines TRBV19 with TRBJ2-1; D is possibly TRBD1 (6 bases). Germline V gene lookup returns CDR1 LNHDA and CDR2 SQIVND (reference sequence). This CDR3 contains 17 residues. V lost 6 bases, J lost 6 bases, and 24 bases lay in between.

The chain uses TRBV24-1 and TRBJ2-2, with 7 bases fitting TRBD1. The V segment lost 3 bases and the J segment 2 bases; nucleotides outside the gene matches: 5. The length of the CDR3 is 16 residues. Germline loops: CDR1 KGHDR, CDR2 SFDVKD. The chain's CDR3 is CATSDPGQINTGELFF. The CDR3 DNA sequence: TGTGCCACCAGTGATCCGGGACAGATTAACACCGGGGAGCTGTTTTTT.